This TCR beta chain was found in a study of graft-versus-host responses after intestinal transplantation. Whole-study context: Recipients had transplants, and these were multivisceral, liver-intestinal, or isolated intestinal. For approximately three years after anti-thymocyte globulin induction, all recipients took tacrolimus and steroids.

Study-wide findings and caveats: Among recipient marrow samples, GvH clones were found; some appeared first in ileum or blood. Maximum circulating GvH clone levels tracked with early post-transplant HvG decreases.

On this clone: Its specificity is not known.

Assay used: immunoSEQ multiplex PCR; TCRdb lists only in-frame clones, some missing. This table has about 64,000 clones, roughly nine tenths appearing once. This sample comprised unstimulated CD8+ T cells sorted from spleen or lymph node cells, obtained before transplant. The TCR comes from a human donor who was the organ donor for an intestinal transplant.

CDR3 protein: CASTNYRENQPQHF. CDR3 coding DNA: TGTGCCAGCACAAATTACAGGGAGAATCAGCCCCAGCATTTT. J is TRBJ1-5 and V is TRBV5-6; maybe TRBD1 (6 bases). V was pared by 6 bases and J by 4 bases, with 14 bases between. Germline CDR1 reads SGHDT; CDR2 reads YYEEEE. The CDR3 is 14 residues long.